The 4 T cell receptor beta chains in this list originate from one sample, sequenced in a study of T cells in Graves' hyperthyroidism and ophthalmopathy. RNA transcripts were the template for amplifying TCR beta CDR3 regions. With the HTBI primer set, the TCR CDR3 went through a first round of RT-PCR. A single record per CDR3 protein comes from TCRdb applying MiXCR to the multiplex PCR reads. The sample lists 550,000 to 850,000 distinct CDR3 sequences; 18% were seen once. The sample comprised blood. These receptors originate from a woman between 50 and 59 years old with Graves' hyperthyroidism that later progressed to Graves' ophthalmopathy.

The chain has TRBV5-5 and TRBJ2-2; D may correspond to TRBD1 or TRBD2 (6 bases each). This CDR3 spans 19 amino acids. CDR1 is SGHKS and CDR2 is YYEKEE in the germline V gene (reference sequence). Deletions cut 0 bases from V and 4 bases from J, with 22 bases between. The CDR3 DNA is TGTGCCAGCAGCTTGGAAGGAGCGCCCGTACAGGGAGGCACCGGGGAGCTGTTTTTT. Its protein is CASSLEGAPVQGGTGELFF.

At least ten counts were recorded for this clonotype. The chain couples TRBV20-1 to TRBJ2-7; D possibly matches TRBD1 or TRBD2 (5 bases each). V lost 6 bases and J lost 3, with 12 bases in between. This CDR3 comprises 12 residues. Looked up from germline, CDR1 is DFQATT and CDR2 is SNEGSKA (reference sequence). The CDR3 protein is CSASPGGYEQYF. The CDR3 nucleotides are TGCAGTGCAAGCCCTGGGGGCTACGAGCAGTACTTC.

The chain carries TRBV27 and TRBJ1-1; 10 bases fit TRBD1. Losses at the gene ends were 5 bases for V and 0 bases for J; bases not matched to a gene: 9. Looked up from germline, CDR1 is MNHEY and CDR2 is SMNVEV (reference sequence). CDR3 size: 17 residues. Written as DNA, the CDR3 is TGTGCCAGCAGTAGACCGACAGGGGGCCTTTTGAACACTGAAGCTTTCTTT. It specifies CASSRPTGGLLNTEAFF.

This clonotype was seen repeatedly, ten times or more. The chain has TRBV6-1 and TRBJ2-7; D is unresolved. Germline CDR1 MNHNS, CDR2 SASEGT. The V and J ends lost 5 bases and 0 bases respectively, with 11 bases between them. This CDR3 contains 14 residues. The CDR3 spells CASSYSRSSYEQYF. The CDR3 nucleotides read TGTGCCAGCAGTTATAGCAGGAGCTCCTACGAGCAGTACTTC.